A single sample gave rise to the 32 T cell receptor beta chains below, sequenced in a study of type 1 regulatory T cells. Which antigens these TCRs recognize remains unknown. MiXCR, run by TCRdb on the reads, gives a single entry per CDR3 protein. The repertoire holds about 60,000 distinct CDR3 sequences, with roughly half as singletons. Sequenced: cultured non-Tr1 T cells, either the whole culture or a sorted T cell fraction (not recorded which). The receptor source for this set is a human donor in good health.

The V gene is TRBV11-3, the J gene TRBJ2-3; TRBD2 matches 8 bases. Trimming removed 5 bases from V and 4 bases from J; junction bases left unmatched: 8. The germline V gene encodes CDR1 SGHNT and CDR2 YENEEA. This CDR3 region has 15 residues. CDR3 region: CASSPGGPSADTQYF. Here the CDR3 DNA reads TGTGCCAGCAGCCCGGGGGGGCCGAGCGCAGATACGCAGTATTTT. The full variable domain, rest sourced from reference TRBV11-3 and TRBJ2-3, is EAGVVQSPRYKIIEKKQPVAFWCNPISGHNTLYWYLQNLGQGPELLIRYENEEAVDDSQLPKDRFSAERLKGVDSTLKIQPAELGDSAVYLCASSPGGPSADTQYFGPGTRLTVL.

The chain combines TRBV7-9 with TRBJ2-1, with TRBD2 matching 7 bases. The CDR3 is 15 amino acids. The germline gives CDR1 SEHNR, CDR2 FQNEAQ (reference sequence). Germline trimming cut 1 base from V and 6 bases from J; bases unmatched to any gene: 6. CDR3 DNA sequence: TGTGCCAGCAGCTTAGGACTAGCAAGAGGCAATGAGCAGTTCTTC. The encoded protein is CASSLGLARGNEQFF.

This clonotype was detected once. V usage is TRBV3-1 and J usage is TRBJ2-7; D possibly corresponds to TRBD2 (5 bases). The CDR3 sequence is 11 residues long. Trimming removed 5 bases at V and 6 bases at J, with 8 bases between. In germline, CDR1 is LGHDT, CDR2 YNNKEL (reference sequence). The CDR3 sequence is CASSTRGEQYF. The CDR3 nucleotides read TGTGCCAGCAGCACCCGGGGCGAGCAGTACTTC.

The rearrangement links TRBV5-1 to TRBJ2-1; perhaps TRBD1 as D (6 bases). Per the germline V gene, CDR1 is SGHRS and CDR2 is YFSETQ. V lost 2 bases to trimming and J lost 8 bases, with 14 bases between them. The CDR3 is made up of 14 amino acids. CDR3 sequence (DNA): TGCGCCAGCAGCTTATCACCCAGGGGTGATGAGCAGTTCTTC. It yields the protein CASSLSPRGDEQFF.

This clonotype was observed many times. CDR3 in DNA: TGCAGTGCTAGAGATCGACTGCGGGGACAAGAGACCCAGTACTTC. Protein sequence: CSARDRLRGQETQYF. This sequence joins TRBV20-1 and TRBJ2-5, with TRBD2 as a possible D gene (6 bases). The CDR3 length is 15 residues. V was clipped by 0 bases and J by 2 bases, with 13 bases between them. Germline lookup yields CDR1 DFQATT and CDR2 SNEGSKA (reference sequence).

V is TRBV12-3 or TRBV12-4 and J is TRBJ2-7; 9 bases are a match to TRBD1. This CDR3 is 15 amino acids long. V lost 5 bases and J lost 3; bases outside the gene matches: 8. The CDR3 region has the DNA TGTGCCAGCAGTAGAACAGGGGGCGGAGGCTACGAGCAGTACTTC. It translates to CASSRTGGGGYEQYF.

This clonotype is medium-sized in the sample. DNA of the CDR3: TGTGCCAGCAGTTTAAGGGGTGGCTACACAGATACGCAGTATTTT. Protein product: CASSLRGGYTDTQYF. This chain connects TRBV12-3 or TRBV12-4 to TRBJ2-3; a weak D match, TRBD1 (5 bases). V dropped 2 bases and J dropped 2 bases, with 11 bases sitting between them. The CDR3 contains 15 residues.

The V gene is TRBV11-2, the J gene TRBJ2-3; D uncertain. V dropped 4 bases and J dropped 4 bases, with 15 bases sitting between them. Germline V gives CDR1 SGHAT, CDR2 FQNNGV. This CDR3 is built from 15 residues. The CDR3 is CASSSSGQWSDTQYF. CDR3 bases: TGTGCCAGCAGCTCTTCGGGCCAATGGTCAGATACGCAGTATTTT.

The chain is built from TRBV10-3 and TRBJ2-1; 8 positions agree with TRBD2. The CDR3 runs to 16 residues. From germline, CDR1 is ENHRY and CDR2 SYGVKD. Trimming removed 7 bases from V and 1 base from J; junction bases left unmatched: 9. In DNA form, the CDR3 reads TGTGCCATCAACGCGCTGGCGGGGGGTTCCTACAATGAGCAGTTCTTC. This gives the protein CAINALAGGSYNEQFF.

CDR3 nucleotides: TGTGCCAGCAGTTCACAGGGGGCGTCCTCTGGGGCCAACGTCCTGACTTTC. Translated: CASSSQGASSGANVLTF. The J gene is TRBJ2-6, the V gene TRBV6-6, with TRBD1 identical over 9 bases. CDR1 and CDR2 from the germline V gene are MNHNY and SVGAGI (reference sequence). The J segment lost 0 bases and the V segment lost 4 bases, leaving 4 bases of the junction unmatched. The CDR3 extends over 17 amino acids.

Only one count was recorded for this clonotype. As the CDR3 is not closed by the conserved phenylalanine or tryptophan, this likely results from a read error. This rearrangement joins TRBV7-2 to TRBJ1-1; 9 positions match TRBD1. Germline values: CDR1 SGHTA, CDR2 FQGNSA. This CDR3 spans 13 amino acids. The junction had 5 bases not matched to a gene; V was cut back by 4 bases and J by 8 bases. CDR3 coding DNA: TGTGCCAGCAGCTCTTGGGGACAGGGAGAAGCTTTCTTG. It encodes CASSSWGQGEAFL.

V usage is TRBV6-1 and J usage is TRBJ1-4; D gene unclear. V was trimmed by 5 bases and J by 5 bases, leaving 12 bases between them. This CDR3 is built from 14 residues. Germline CDR1 MNHNS, CDR2 SASEGT. CDR3 sequence reads: CASSPRSLNEKLFF. The DNA of the CDR3 is TGTGCCAGCAGTCCAAGGTCCTTAAATGAAAAACTGTTTTTT.

J is TRBJ1-2 and V is TRBV5-4; a possible D gene is TRBD1 (6 bases). V lost 0 bases, J lost 0 bases, and 12 bases lay in between. Germline assignment: CDR1 SGHNT and CDR2 YYREEE (reference sequence). This CDR3 comprises 16 residues. CDR3 coding DNA: TGTGCCAGCAGCTTGGGGGGGCTAGCGGCTAACTATGGCTACACCTTC. Translation gives CASSLGGLAANYGYTF.

The chain is built from TRBV4-2 and TRBJ2-5; D unclear. Germline V gene lookup returns CDR1 LGHNA and CDR2 YNFKEQ. This CDR3 spans 14 amino acids. Trimming shortened V by 1 base and J by 7 bases, and 13 bases separated the two germline ends. The CDR3 is CASSQGYPKGTQYF. CDR3 nucleotide sequence: TGTGCCAGCAGCCAAGGCTACCCTAAGGGGACCCAGTACTTC.

J is TRBJ1-2 and V is TRBV4-3; possible D gene TRBD1, 5 bases. V was cut by 1 base and J by 5 bases, with 8 bases left in between. From germline, CDR1 is LGHNA and CDR2 YSLEER. The CDR3 consists of 13 residues. CDR3 sequence reads: CASSQGGTYGYTF. The CDR3 DNA is TGCGCCAGCAGCCAAGGCGGGACTTATGGCTACACCTTC.

Here the CDR3 DNA reads TGCGCCAGCAGCTTGCAGGGGACAGACTCCGGGGGCTACACCTTC. Protein product: CASSLQGTDSGGYTF. This sequence joins TRBV5-1 and TRBJ1-2, with TRBD1 matching over 7 bases. V shed 1 base and J 8 bases; nucleotides not matched to a gene: 11. This CDR3 spans 15 amino acids. Looked up from germline, CDR1 is SGHRS and CDR2 is YFSETQ.

The table lists this clonotype with a few counts. The chain employs TRBV6-1 and TRBJ1-2, with D uncertain. There are 14 residues in the CDR3. V shed 7 bases and J shed 0 bases, with 12 bases lying between them. Germline CDR1 and CDR2: MNHNS and SASEGT. CDR3 in DNA: TGTGCCAGCATTGCGTTTTCCTCTAACTATGGCTACACCTTC. Its protein is CASIAFSSNYGYTF.

The chain links TRBV5-6 to TRBJ2-5; no firm D call. Germline CDR1 and CDR2: SGHDT and YYEEEE. This CDR3 contains 14 residues. Deletions cut 5 bases from V and 3 bases from J, with 14 bases between. The CDR3: CASRRISLEETQYF. The CDR3 nucleotides are TGTGCCAGCAGGAGGATCAGTCTAGAAGAGACCCAGTACTTC.

The chain links TRBV20-1 to TRBJ1-5; D is ambiguous. The CDR3 spans 13 residues. Germline CDR1 DFQATT, CDR2 SNEGSKA (reference sequence). With 2 bases removed from V and 7 bases from J, the gap between germline ends came to 12 bases. The CDR3 here is CSARQDEHQPQHF. CDR3 nucleotide sequence: TGCAGTGCTAGACAAGACGAACACCAGCCCCAGCATTTT.

In this sample, this clonotype turned up a few times. The chain employs TRBV20-1 and TRBJ1-1, with D tentatively TRBD1 (5 bases). This CDR3 contains 15 residues. CDR1 is DFQATT, CDR2 SNEGSKA, per germline (reference sequence). CDR3 sequence (DNA): TGCAGGGCTCAGGGCAGCCAGCTTTTGAACACTGAAGCTTTCTTT. Translating it yields CRAQGSQLLNTEAFF.

Of note for this clonotype: The junction departs from germline at one end; a sequencing error may be responsible. V usage is TRBV29-1 and J usage is TRBJ1-2; TRBD1 is a possible D gene (5 bases). This CDR3 has 13 residues. Per the germline V gene, CDR1 is SQVTM and CDR2 is ANQGSEA. This CDR3 reads CSVSRTTSYGYTF. The CDR3 DNA reads as TGCAGCGTTTCCAGGACAACCTCCTATGGCTACACCTTT.

The rearrangement uses TRBV3-1 and TRBJ2-1; 16 bases line up with TRBD2. In germline, CDR1 is LGHDT, CDR2 YNNKEL (reference sequence). The V and J ends lost 10 bases and 10 bases, in that order; junction bases with no gene match: 16. The CDR3 has 17 amino acids. In nucleotides, the CDR3 is TGTGCCACACGCGGGGCGGCCGGGACTAGCGGGGGGGGGGAGCAGTTCTTC. Its protein product is CATRGAAGTSGGGEQFF.

This chain connects TRBV20-1 to TRBJ2-5, with D possibly called TRBD1 or TRBD2 (5 bases each). CDR1 and CDR2 (germline): DFQATT, SNEGSKA (reference sequence). V was cut by 2 bases and J by 0 bases, with 13 bases left in between. The CDR3 runs to 15 residues. The CDR3 region is CSARYFSGHQETQYF. The CDR3 DNA sequence: TGCAGTGCTAGATACTTTTCGGGACACCAAGAGACCCAGTACTTC.

The chain employs TRBV20-1 and TRBJ1-4; no firm D call. This CDR3 has 16 amino acids. CDR1 is DFQATT and CDR2 is SNEGSKA in the germline V gene (reference sequence). Trimming took off 1 base at V and 0 bases at J, with 12 bases between the two ends. CDR3 sequence: CSARGTPRTTNEKLFF. CDR3 bases: TGCAGTGCTAGAGGGACCCCGCGGACAACTAATGAAAAACTGTTTTTT.

This clonotype was detected only a few times. The chain uses TRBV28 and TRBJ1-1; no definite D call. This CDR3 is built from 11 residues. Trimming removed 2 bases from V and 5 bases from J, with 3 bases in between. The V gene's germline CDR1 is MDHEN and CDR2 SYDVKM. The CDR3 coding sequence is TGTGCCAGCAGTTTACGGACTGAAGCTTTCTTT. This gives the protein CASSLRTEAFF.

The chain uses TRBV5-5 and TRBJ1-1; D ambiguous. V was clipped by 7 bases and J by 0 bases, with 22 bases between them. The germline CDR1 and CDR2 sequences are SGHKS and YYEKEE (reference sequence). The CDR3 has 17 residues. CDR3 sequence reads: CASYHRTDLYMNTEAFF. The CDR3 DNA is TGTGCCAGCTACCATCGGACGGACCTTTACATGAACACTGAAGCTTTCTTT.

The J gene is TRBJ1-5, the V gene TRBV5-6; D ambiguous. V shed 0 bases and J shed 1 base, with 8 bases lying between them. Germline CDR1 is SGHDT and CDR2 is YYEEEE. CDR3 size: 15 residues. DNA of the CDR3: TGTGCCAGCAGCTTGGGACCGGGAAGCAATCAGCCCCAGCATTTT. It codes for CASSLGPGSNQPQHF.

V usage is TRBV10-3 and J usage is TRBJ2-2; D might be TRBD1 (5 bases). There are 15 residues in the CDR3. Trimming pared 3 bases from V and 4 bases from J, leaving 12 bases between. Germline V gene data show CDR1 as ENHRY and CDR2 as SYGVKD. The CDR3 loop is CAISDRGVSTGELFF. In DNA, the CDR3 is TGTGCCATCAGTGATAGGGGCGTGAGCACCGGGGAGCTGTTTTTT.

The V and J genes are TRBV7-8 and TRBJ2-5, with D possibly matching TRBD2 (5 bases). Germline V CDR1 and CDR2: SGHVS, FQNEAQ. Trimming shortened V by 0 bases and J by 7 bases, and 18 bases separated the two germline ends. This CDR3 is built from 16 residues. CDR3 nucleotides: TGTGCCAGCAGCTTAGCGTGGACGGGATCCGTCGGGACCCAGTACTTC. Translation gives CASSLAWTGSVGTQYF.

This clonotype has just a few counts. The rearrangement uses TRBV6-5 and TRBJ1-2; 7 nucleotides line up with TRBD1. The V gene's germline CDR1 is MNHEY and CDR2 SVGAGI. After removal of 8 bases from V and 8 bases from J, the junction contained 17 bases not matched to a gene. The CDR3 is made up of 15 amino acids. The CDR3 sequence: CASARGGGGHWGYTF. CDR3 sequence (DNA): TGTGCCAGCGCCAGAGGGGGCGGAGGCCATTGGGGCTACACCTTC.

This chain uses TRBV4-2 with TRBJ2-3; 8 bases match TRBD2. Trimming removed 4 bases from V and 4 bases from J; junction bases left unmatched: 7. CDR3 size: 15 residues. CDR1 is LGHNA, CDR2 YNFKEQ, per germline. Here the CDR3 reads CASSLKAGDSDTQYF. In nucleotides, the CDR3 is TGTGCCAGCAGCCTAAAAGCGGGGGATTCAGATACGCAGTATTTT.

The chain carries TRBV5-5 and TRBJ2-2; 7 bases map to TRBD2. The CDR3 has 14 amino acids. The V gene end was trimmed by 3 bases and the J gene end by 7 bases; junction bases not matched to a gene: 6. Germline assignment: CDR1 SGHKS and CDR2 YYEKEE (reference sequence). CDR3 amino acids: CASSSTSLGGELFF. The CDR3 DNA is TGTGCCAGCAGCTCGACTAGCTTGGGCGGGGAGCTGTTTTTT.